This TCR beta chain was profiled in a study of a mutant IDH1 vaccine in newly diagnosed glioma. Study overall: The timing of visit V12 was week 35, and that of visit V13 was week 47. General study points: Apparently unrelated to pseudoprogression were changes in the top peripheral T cell clonotypes.

Germline-derived CDR1 and CDR2 are SGHNT and YYREEE (reference sequence). This CDR3 contains 13 residues. V lost 0 bases to trimming and J lost 8 bases, with 11 bases between them. On this clone: What it binds is not known.

Time point described: week 35, safety follow-up. Each dose of the vaccine consisted of 300 ug of mutant IDH1 20-mer peptide, with topical imiquimod. Patients received eight vaccinations in weeks 1, 3, 5, 7, 11, 15, 19, 23. The method was immunoSEQ multiplex PCR; TCRdb's version includes in-frame clones alone and lacks a portion of them. The sample holds roughly 69,000 clones, around nine tenths seen once. The source is a young man with glioma. The chain joins TRBV5-4 to TRBJ1-2; D is unresolved. Sequenced material: PBMCs, taken from a glioma patient whose treatment included an IDH1 peptide vaccine. As DNA, the CDR3 is TGTGCCAGCAGCTTGGTCGACGGAGGGGGCTACACCTTC. Amino acid sequence: CASSLVDGGGYTF. Looking up the rest from reference TRBV5-4 and TRBJ1-2 gives the full variable domain: ETGVTQSPTHLIKTRGQQVTLRCSSQSGHNTVSWYQQALGQGPQFIFQYYREEENGRGNFPPRFSGLQFPNYSSELNVNALELDDSALYLCASSLVDGGGYTFGSGTRLTVV.